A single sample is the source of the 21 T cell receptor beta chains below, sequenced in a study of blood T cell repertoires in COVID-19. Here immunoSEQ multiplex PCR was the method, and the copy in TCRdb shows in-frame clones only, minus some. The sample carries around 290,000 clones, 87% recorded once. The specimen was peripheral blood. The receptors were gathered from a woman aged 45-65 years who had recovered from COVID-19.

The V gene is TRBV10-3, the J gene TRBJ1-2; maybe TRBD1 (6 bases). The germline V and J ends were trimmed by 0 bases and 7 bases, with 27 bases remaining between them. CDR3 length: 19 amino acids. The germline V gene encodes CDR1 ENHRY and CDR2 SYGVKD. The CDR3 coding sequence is TGTGCCATCAGTGAGTCTCGTGTGTTGGGTAACAGGGAATTACGTGGCTACACCTTC. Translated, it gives CAISESRVLGNRELRGYTF.

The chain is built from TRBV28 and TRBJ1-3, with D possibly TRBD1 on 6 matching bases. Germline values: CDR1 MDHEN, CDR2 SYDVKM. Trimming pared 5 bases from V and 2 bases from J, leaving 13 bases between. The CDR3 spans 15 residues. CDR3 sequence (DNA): TGTGCCAGCAGTCAACTCACAGGGACTGGAAACACCATATATTTT. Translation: CASSQLTGTGNTIYF.

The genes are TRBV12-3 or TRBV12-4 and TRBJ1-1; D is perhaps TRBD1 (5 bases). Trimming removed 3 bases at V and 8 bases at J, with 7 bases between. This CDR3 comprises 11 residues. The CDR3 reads CASSFPGEAFF. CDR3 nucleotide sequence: TGTGCCAGCAGTTTCCCAGGGGAAGCTTTCTTT.

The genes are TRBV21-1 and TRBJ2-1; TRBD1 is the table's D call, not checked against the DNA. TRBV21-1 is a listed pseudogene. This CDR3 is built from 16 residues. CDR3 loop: CASSKVGTGLDNEQFF. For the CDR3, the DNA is TGTGCCAGCAGCAAGGTAGGGACAGGGCTTGACAATGAGCAGTTCTTC.

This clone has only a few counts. CDR3 residues: CASSFGGRQGEEKLFF. CDR3 DNA: TGTGCCAGCAGTTTCGGGGGAAGGCAGGGGGAGGAAAAACTGTTTTTT. This chain links TRBV28 with TRBJ1-4; 7 positions agree with TRBD1. Germline V lookup: CDR1 MDHEN, CDR2 SYDVKM. V trimming: 3 bases; J trimming: 8 bases; junction bases outside the gene matches: 12. This CDR3 contains 16 residues.

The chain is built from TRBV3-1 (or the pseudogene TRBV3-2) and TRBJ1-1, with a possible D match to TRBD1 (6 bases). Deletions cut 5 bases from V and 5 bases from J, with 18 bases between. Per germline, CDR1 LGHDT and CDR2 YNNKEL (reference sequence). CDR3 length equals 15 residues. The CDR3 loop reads CASSISTGGRTEAFF. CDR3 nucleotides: TGTGCCAGCAGCATTTCCACGGGGGGCCGAACTGAAGCTTTCTTT.

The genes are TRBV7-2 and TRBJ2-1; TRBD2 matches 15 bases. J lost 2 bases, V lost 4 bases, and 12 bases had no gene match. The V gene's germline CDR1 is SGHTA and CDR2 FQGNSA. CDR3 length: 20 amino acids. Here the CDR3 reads CASSSAAGLAGGRPYNEQFF. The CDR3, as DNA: TGTGCCAGCAGCTCAGCCGCCGGACTAGCGGGAGGGAGACCCTACAATGAGCAGTTCTTC.

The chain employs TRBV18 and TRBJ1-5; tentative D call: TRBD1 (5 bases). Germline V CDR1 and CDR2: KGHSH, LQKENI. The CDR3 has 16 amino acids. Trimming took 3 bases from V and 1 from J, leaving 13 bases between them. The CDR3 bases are TGTGCCAGCTCACCGGAGGGACGGCTGAGCAATCAGCCCCAGCATTTT. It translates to CASSPEGRLSNQPQHF.

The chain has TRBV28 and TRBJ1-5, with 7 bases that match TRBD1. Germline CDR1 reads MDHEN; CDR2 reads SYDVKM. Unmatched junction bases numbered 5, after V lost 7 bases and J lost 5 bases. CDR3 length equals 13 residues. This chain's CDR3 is CASTTGRHQPQHF. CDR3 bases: TGTGCCAGCACGACAGGGCGCCATCAGCCCCAGCATTTT. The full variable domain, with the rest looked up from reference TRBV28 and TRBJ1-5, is DVKVTQSSRYLVKRTGEKVFLECVQDMDHENMFWYRQDPGLGLRLIYFSYDVKMKEKGDIPEGYSVSREKKERFSLILESASTNQTSMYLCASTTGRHQPQHFGDGTRLSIL.

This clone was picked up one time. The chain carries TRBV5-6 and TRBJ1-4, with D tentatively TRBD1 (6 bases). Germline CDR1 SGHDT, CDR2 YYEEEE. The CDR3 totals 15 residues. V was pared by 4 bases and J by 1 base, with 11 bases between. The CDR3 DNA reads TGTGCCAGCAGCGTACAGGGCGGAACTAATGAAAAACTGTTTTTT. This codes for CASSVQGGTNEKLFF.

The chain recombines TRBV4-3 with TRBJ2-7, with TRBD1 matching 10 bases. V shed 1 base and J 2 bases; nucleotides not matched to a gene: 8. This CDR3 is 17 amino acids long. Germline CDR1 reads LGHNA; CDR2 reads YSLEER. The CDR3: CASSQGLTGGSPYEQYF. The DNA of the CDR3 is TGCGCCAGCAGCCAAGGACTGACAGGGGGCTCTCCCTACGAGCAGTACTTC.

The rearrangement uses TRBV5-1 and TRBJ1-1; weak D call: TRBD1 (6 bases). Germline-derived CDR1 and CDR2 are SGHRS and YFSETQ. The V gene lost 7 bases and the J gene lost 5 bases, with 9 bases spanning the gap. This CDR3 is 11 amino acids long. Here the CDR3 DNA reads TGCGCCAGCGGTAGGGGGACTGAAGCTTTCTTT. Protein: CASGRGTEAFF.

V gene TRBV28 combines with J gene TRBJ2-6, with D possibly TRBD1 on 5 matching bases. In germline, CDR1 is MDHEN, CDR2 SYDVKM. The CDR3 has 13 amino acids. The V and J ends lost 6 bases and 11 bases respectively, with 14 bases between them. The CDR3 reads CASRKGVVDVLTF. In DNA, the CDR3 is TGTGCCAGCAGGAAAGGGGTAGTTGACGTCCTGACTTTC.

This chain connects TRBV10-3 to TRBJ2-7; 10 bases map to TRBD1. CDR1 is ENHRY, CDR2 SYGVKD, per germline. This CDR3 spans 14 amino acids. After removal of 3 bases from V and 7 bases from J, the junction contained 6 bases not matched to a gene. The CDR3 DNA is TGTGCCATCAGTGAAAGACAGGGGGCGGAGGAGCAGTACTTC. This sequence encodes CAISERQGAEEQYF.

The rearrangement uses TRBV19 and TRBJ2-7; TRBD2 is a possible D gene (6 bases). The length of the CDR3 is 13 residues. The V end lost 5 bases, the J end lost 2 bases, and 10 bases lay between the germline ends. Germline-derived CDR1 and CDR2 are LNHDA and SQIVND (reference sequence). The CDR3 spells CASSPRGTYEQYF. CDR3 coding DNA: TGTGCCAGTAGTCCCCGGGGGACCTACGAGCAGTACTTC.

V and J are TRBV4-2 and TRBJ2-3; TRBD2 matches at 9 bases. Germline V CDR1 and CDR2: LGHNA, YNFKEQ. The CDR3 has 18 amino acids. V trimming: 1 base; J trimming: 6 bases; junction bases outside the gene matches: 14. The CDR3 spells CASSQGEVVGLAPDTQYF. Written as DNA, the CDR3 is TGTGCCAGCAGCCAAGGCGAGGTTGTGGGACTAGCCCCGGATACGCAGTATTTT.

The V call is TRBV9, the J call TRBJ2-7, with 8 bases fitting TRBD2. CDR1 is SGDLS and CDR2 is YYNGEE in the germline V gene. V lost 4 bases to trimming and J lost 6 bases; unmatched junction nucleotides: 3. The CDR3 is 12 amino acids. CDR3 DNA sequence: TGTGCCAGCAGCCTGGCGGGGGGCGAGCAGTACTTC. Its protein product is CASSLAGGEQYF.

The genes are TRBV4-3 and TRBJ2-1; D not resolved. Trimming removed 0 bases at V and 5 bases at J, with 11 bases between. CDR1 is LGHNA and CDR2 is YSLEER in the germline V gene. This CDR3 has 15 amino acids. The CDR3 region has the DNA TGCGCCAGCAGCCAAGACCTTCAAGAGCACAATGAGCAGTTCTTC. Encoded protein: CASSQDLQEHNEQFF.

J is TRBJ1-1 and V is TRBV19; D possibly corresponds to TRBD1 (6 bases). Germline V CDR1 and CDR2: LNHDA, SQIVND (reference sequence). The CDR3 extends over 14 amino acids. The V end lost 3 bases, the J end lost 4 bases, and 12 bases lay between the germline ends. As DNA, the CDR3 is TGTGCCAGTAGTATCGCGTGGGGGCCCACTGAAGCTTTCTTT. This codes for CASSIAWGPTEAFF.

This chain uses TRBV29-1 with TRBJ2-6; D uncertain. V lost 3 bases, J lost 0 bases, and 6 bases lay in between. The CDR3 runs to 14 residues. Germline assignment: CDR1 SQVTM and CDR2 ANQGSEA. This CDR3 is CSVDENSGANVLTF. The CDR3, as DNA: TGCAGCGTTGATGAGAACTCTGGGGCCAACGTCCTGACTTTC. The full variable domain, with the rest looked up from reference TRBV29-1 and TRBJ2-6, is SAVISQKPSRDICQRGTSLTIQCQVDSQVTMMFWYRQQPGQSLTLIATANQGSEATYESGFVIDKFPISRPNLTFSTLTVSNMSPEDSSIYLCSVDENSGANVLTFGAGSRLTVL.

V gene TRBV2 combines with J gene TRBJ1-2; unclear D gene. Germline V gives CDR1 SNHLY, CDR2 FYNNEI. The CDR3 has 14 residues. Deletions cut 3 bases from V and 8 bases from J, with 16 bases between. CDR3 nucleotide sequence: TGTGCCAGCAGTGAGGCAGGAGGCGTGCGGGGCTACACCTTC. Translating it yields CASSEAGGVRGYTF.